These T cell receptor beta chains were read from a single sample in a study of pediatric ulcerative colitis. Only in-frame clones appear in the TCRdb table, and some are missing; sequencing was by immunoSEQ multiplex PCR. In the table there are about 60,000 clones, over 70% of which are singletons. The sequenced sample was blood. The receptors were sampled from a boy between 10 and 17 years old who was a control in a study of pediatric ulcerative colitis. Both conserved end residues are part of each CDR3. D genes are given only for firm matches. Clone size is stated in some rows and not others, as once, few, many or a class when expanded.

DNA: TGTGCCAGCAGTTTGTCAGGCCGGGAGCTGTTTTTT
CDR3: CASSLSGRELFF
size: NA
J: TRBJ2-2
V: TRBV27
D: NA

DNA: TGTGCCAGCAGTACCACAGATACGCAGTATTTT
CDR3: CASSTTDTQYF
size: NA
J: TRBJ2-3
V: TRBV28
D: NA

DNA: TGTGCCAGCAGTGAAGTAACAGGGGACTATGGCTACACCTTC
CDR3: CASSEVTGDYGYTF
size: NA
J: TRBJ1-2
V: TRBV25-1
D: TRBD1

DNA: TGTGCCAGCACCGGACGGGGTGAAGCTTTCTTT
CDR3: CASTGRGEAFF
size: NA
J: TRBJ1-1
V: TRBV27
D: NA

DNA: TGTGCCATCCTCAACGGACAGGGGAGCACTGAAGCTTTCTTT
CDR3: CAILNGQGSTEAFF
size: NA
J: TRBJ1-1
V: TRBV10-3
D: TRBD1

DNA: TGTGCCAGCAGCTCCCAACGGGGGGGGGCATACAATGAGCAGTTCTTC
CDR3: CASSSQRGGAYNEQFF
size: NA
J: TRBJ2-1
V: TRBV7-8
D: TRBD2

DNA: TGTGCCAGCAGTCCCCTACCGGGACCCATGAATGAAAAACTGTTTTTT
CDR3: CASSPLPGPMNEKLFF
size: NA
J: TRBJ1-4
V: TRBV27
D: NA

DNA: TGTGCTAGTGGTTTGGGTGCTCGGGGTTTGACTGAAGCTTTCTTT
CDR3: CASGLGARGLTEAFF
size: NA
J: TRBJ1-1
V: TRBV12-5
D: NA

DNA: TGTGCCAGCAGTCGCGGACAAAGCTCCTACGAGCAGTACTTC
CDR3: CASSRGQSSYEQYF
size: NA
J: TRBJ2-7
V: TRBV6-6
D: NA

DNA: TGTGCCAGCAGCGTAGTTGGACTAGAGAACACCGGGGAGCTGTTTTTT
CDR3: CASSVVGLENTGELFF
size: NA
J: TRBJ2-2
V: TRBV9
D: TRBD2

DNA: TGTGCCAGCAGCTCATTAAAGGGGTACAATGAGCAGTTCTTC
CDR3: CASSSLKGYNEQFF
size: NA
J: TRBJ2-1
V: TRBV7-2
D: NA

DNA: TGCGCCAGCAGCCTGTCAGGGGACCGCGAGACCCAGTACTTC
CDR3: CASSLSGDRETQYF
size: NA
J: TRBJ2-5
V: TRBV5-1
D: NA

DNA: TGTGCCAGCAGCGTAGAGATAGGGACAGGCAACCTTGAGACCCAGTACTTC
CDR3: CASSVEIGTGNLETQYF
size: NA
J: TRBJ2-5
V: TRBV9
D: TRBD1

DNA: TGCGCCAGCAGCCGATCGTCTAGCGGAGCCTACAATGAGCAGTTCTTC
CDR3: CASSRSSSGAYNEQFF
size: NA
J: TRBJ2-1
V: TRBV4-1
D: TRBD2

DNA: TGTGCCAGCAGCTTAACGGCGGGTGGGACCGGTACGCAGTATTTT
CDR3: CASSLTAGGTGTQYF
size: once
J: TRBJ2-3
V: TRBV7-3
D: NA

DNA: TGTGCCGTCCGGGGGGGGAGCACAGATACGCAGTATTTT
CDR3: CAVRGGSTDTQYF
size: once
J: TRBJ2-3
V: TRBV7-6
D: TRBD2

DNA: TGTGCCAGCAGTTACCAGGGTTCCTACGAGCAGTACTTC
CDR3: CASSYQGSYEQYF
size: NA
J: TRBJ2-7
V: TRBV6-5
D: NA

DNA: TGCGCCAGCAGCTTGCGTGGGGACAACACCGGGGAGCTGTTTTTT
CDR3: CASSLRGDNTGELFF
size: NA
J: TRBJ2-2
V: TRBV5-1
D: NA

DNA: TGCGCCAGCAGCTTAAAGAACACCGGGGAGCTGTTTTTT
CDR3: CASSLKNTGELFF
size: NA
J: TRBJ2-2
V: TRBV5-1
D: NA

DNA: TGTGCCAGCAGCTCCGGGCACCGGGAGACCCAGTACTTC
CDR3: CASSSGHRETQYF
size: NA
J: TRBJ2-5
V: TRBV7-2
D: NA

DNA: TGTGCCAGTAGTATGGGCGGCTCTGCTTGGGGTTCACCCCTCCACTTT
CDR3: CASSMGGSAWGSPLHF
size: NA
J: TRBJ1-6
V: TRBV19
D: NA

DNA: TGCGCCAGCAGCTCCGGGACTAGTGCCTACGAGCAGTACTTC
CDR3: CASSSGTSAYEQYF
size: NA
J: TRBJ2-7
V: TRBV5-1
D: TRBD2

DNA: TGTGCCAGCAGTTTAGGGGCCTGGGGGCGGACTGAAGCTTTCTTT
CDR3: CASSLGAWGRTEAFF
size: once
J: TRBJ1-1
V: TRBV28
D: NA

DNA: TGTGCCAGCAGCTTGGGCCCTACCCCCAATCAGCCCCAGCATTTT
CDR3: CASSLGPTPNQPQHF
size: NA
J: TRBJ1-5
V: TRBV11-1
D: NA

DNA: TGTGCCAGCAGCTCGGGGATCACTGAAGCTTTCTTT
CDR3: CASSSGITEAFF
size: NA
J: TRBJ1-1
V: TRBV5-6
D: NA

DNA: TGTGCCAGCAGCTCCGGGCCGGGGACAGATACGCAGTATTTT
CDR3: CASSSGPGTDTQYF
size: NA
J: TRBJ2-3
V: TRBV11-2
D: NA

DNA: TGTGCCAGCAGCATTTTAGGTGAGCAGTTCTTC
CDR3: CASSILGEQFF
size: NA
J: TRBJ2-1
V: TRBV6-1
D: NA

DNA: TGCGCCAGCCGGGGGAAAGGGGGAATAGGGGACACTGAAGCTTTCTTT
CDR3: CASRGKGGIGDTEAFF
size: NA
J: TRBJ1-1
V: TRBV4-1
D: NA

DNA: TGTGCCAGCAGCCTCGACCCGGGAGACGGGGAGCTGTTTTTT
CDR3: CASSLDPGDGELFF
size: NA
J: TRBJ2-2
V: TRBV9
D: NA

DNA: TGTGCCAGCAGCAAACCAACTAGTCCGGGGACAGGGGCCGGACCGTATGGCTACACCTTC
CDR3: CASSKPTSPGTGAGPYGYTF
size: NA
J: TRBJ1-2
V: TRBV21-1
D: NA

DNA: TGTGCCAGCAGCCCTCGCGCCGCTTACAATGAGCAGTTCTTC
CDR3: CASSPRAAYNEQFF
size: NA
J: TRBJ2-1
V: TRBV9
D: NA

DNA: TGCGCCAGCGGCGAACGGGGTCCGAATTCACCCCTCCACTTT
CDR3: CASGERGPNSPLHF
size: NA
J: TRBJ1-6
V: TRBV5-1
D: NA

DNA: TGCGCCAGCAGCCTCCCGAGGGGGGCCGATAATTCACCCCTCCACTTT
CDR3: CASSLPRGADNSPLHF
size: NA
J: TRBJ1-6
V: TRBV4-1
D: NA

DNA: TGTGCCAGCAGCCAAGAACCTCTAGAAACTAGCGGACTGATTAATGAGCAGTTCTTC
CDR3: CASSQEPLETSGLINEQFF
size: NA
J: TRBJ2-1
V: TRBV4-2
D: TRBD2

DNA: TGTGCCAGCAGCCAAGGATCACCCCTCCACTTT
CDR3: CASSQGSPLHF
size: few
J: TRBJ1-6
V: TRBV4-2
D: NA

DNA: TGTGCCAGCAGCCCCCGGGACAGGGCGCCGAACTATGGCTACACCTTC
CDR3: CASSPRDRAPNYGYTF
size: NA
J: TRBJ1-2
V: TRBV5-4
D: TRBD1

DNA: TGTGCCAGCAGTGAAATAGGGGAGTATGGCTACACCTTC
CDR3: CASSEIGEYGYTF
size: NA
J: TRBJ1-2
V: TRBV6-1
D: NA

DNA: TGTGCCAGCAGCTTGACAGGGGGCTTCACTGAAGCTTTCTTT
CDR3: CASSLTGGFTEAFF
size: NA
J: TRBJ1-1
V: TRBV11-2
D: TRBD1

DNA: TGTGCCAGCAGCAAAGCAGGGACACATAGCACCGGGGAGCTGTTTTTT
CDR3: CASSKAGTHSTGELFF
size: once
J: TRBJ2-2
V: TRBV21-1
D: NA

DNA: TGTGCCAGCAGTGGAGGAGAGGGGGCAACCGGGGAGCTGTTTTTT
CDR3: CASSGGEGATGELFF
size: NA
J: TRBJ2-2
V: TRBV6-1
D: TRBD1

DNA: TGTGCCACGACTAGCGGGAGGGCCTTTGATACCGGGGAGCTGTTTTTT
CDR3: CATTSGRAFDTGELFF
size: NA
J: TRBJ2-2
V: TRBV27
D: TRBD2

DNA: TGTGCCAGCGGTCTACAGGGAAGGGAGACCCAGTACTTC
CDR3: CASGLQGRETQYF
size: NA
J: TRBJ2-5
V: TRBV7-2
D: NA

DNA: TGTGCCAGCCAGGGGGGGGGACCTTACTACAATGAGCAGTTCTTC
CDR3: CASQGGGPYYNEQFF
size: NA
J: TRBJ2-1
V: TRBV18
D: NA

DNA: TGTGCCAGCAGCCCCTACTATGAGCAGTTCTTC
CDR3: CASSPYYEQFF
size: few
J: TRBJ2-1
V: TRBV7-2
D: NA

DNA: TGTGCCAGCAGTGACACGGACAGGGGTGAGCAGTTCTTC
CDR3: CASSDTDRGEQFF
size: NA
J: TRBJ2-1
V: TRBV6-4
D: TRBD1

DNA: TGTGCCAGCAGTGAGTCAACAGGGCACACTGAAGCTTTCTTT
CDR3: CASSESTGHTEAFF
size: NA
J: TRBJ1-1
V: TRBV2
D: NA

DNA: TGTGCCAGCAGCTTCCCGGGACAGTATGAGATCTTTATTGGCTACGAGCAGTACTTC
CDR3: CASSFPGQYEIFIGYEQYF
size: NA
J: TRBJ2-7
V: TRBV12-1
D: NA

DNA: TGCAGTACGGAGCGAACAGATACGCAGTATTTT
CDR3: CSTERTDTQYF
size: NA
J: TRBJ2-3
V: TRBV20-1
D: NA

DNA: TGTGCCAGCAGCCAAGATGTTTTTGGCGGGGGCCCGAACACTGAAGCTTTCTTT
CDR3: CASSQDVFGGGPNTEAFF
size: once
J: TRBJ1-1
V: TRBV14
D: NA

DNA: TGTGCCAGTAGTAGATCCACAGGGGGCGCTGAAGCTTTCTTT
CDR3: CASSRSTGGAEAFF
size: NA
J: TRBJ1-1
V: TRBV19
D: TRBD1

DNA: TGTGCCATCAGTGAGTCTACTAGCGGGAGGAATTCCGGGGAGCTGTTTTTT
CDR3: CAISESTSGRNSGELFF
size: NA
J: TRBJ2-2
V: TRBV10-3
D: TRBD2

DNA: TGTGCCAGCACCCAACCGGGCAGAAAGGCCTACGAGCAGTACTTC
CDR3: CASTQPGRKAYEQYF
size: NA
J: TRBJ2-7
V: TRBV7-8
D: NA

DNA: TGTGCCAGCAGCATTACTTTGATAATGAACACTGAAGCTTTCTTT
CDR3: CASSITLIMNTEAFF
size: NA
J: TRBJ1-1
V: TRBV7-9
D: NA

DNA: TGTGCCAGCAGTTACGACGGGGGATGGGGCTACACCTTC
CDR3: CASSYDGGWGYTF
size: NA
J: TRBJ1-2
V: TRBV6-5
D: NA